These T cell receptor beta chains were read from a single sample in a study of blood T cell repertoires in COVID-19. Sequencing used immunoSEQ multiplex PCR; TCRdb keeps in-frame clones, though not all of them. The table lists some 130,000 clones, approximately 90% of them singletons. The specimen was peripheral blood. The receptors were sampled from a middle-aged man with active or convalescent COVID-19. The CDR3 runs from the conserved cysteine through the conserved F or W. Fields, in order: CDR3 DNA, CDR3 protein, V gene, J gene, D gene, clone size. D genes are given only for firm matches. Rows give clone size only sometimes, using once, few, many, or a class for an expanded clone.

TGTGCCAGCAGTTACTCGAAGGGAGACCCTGAAGCTTTCTTT	CASSYSKGDPEAFF	TRBV6-6	TRBJ1-1	-	-
TGCGCCAACCAGCAAGGTTTAAGATGGGGGGGAATTTCACCCCTCCACTTT	CANQQGLRWGGISPLHF	TRBV5-1	TRBJ1-6	-	few
TGTGCCAGCAGCTTCCGGACAGGGGGCAGGGATACGCAGTATTTT	CASSFRTGGRDTQYF	TRBV7-2	TRBJ2-3	TRBD1	once
TGTGCCAGCAGGGGAGAAGGGAGAAGTAGTGGCCAGTACTTC	CASRGEGRSSGQYF	TRBV6-5	TRBJ2-5	-	-
TGTGCCAGCAGTTACTCTCGGTTCGCCACTGAAGCTTTCTTT	CASSYSRFATEAFF	TRBV6-5	TRBJ1-1	-	-
TGTGCCAGCAGTTACAGCTCCATGAACACTGAAGCTTTCTTT	CASSYSSMNTEAFF	TRBV6-2/TRBV6-3	TRBJ1-1	-	-
TGTGCCAGCCACGGGTGGGGCGACTCTGGAAACACCATATATTTT	CASHGWGDSGNTIYF	TRBV28	TRBJ1-3	-	-
TGTGCCATCAGTGAGGCAGGGTCTGGAAACACCATATATTTT	CAISEAGSGNTIYF	TRBV10-3	TRBJ1-3	-	-
TGCGCCAGCAGCTTGACACCCCAAGAGACCCAGTACTTC	CASSLTPQETQYF	TRBV5-1	TRBJ2-5	-	-
TGTGCCAGCGGTCTCGTCGCGAACACCATATATTTT	CASGLVANTIYF	TRBV2	TRBJ1-3	-	-
TGTGCCAGCAGTGGACGACAGTCCTACGAGCAGTACTTC	CASSGRQSYEQYF	TRBV28	TRBJ2-7	-	-
TGTGCCAGCAGTGCAGGGATTGGCTCACCCCTCCACTTT	CASSAGIGSPLHF	TRBV2	TRBJ1-6	-	-
TGTGCCAGCAGCATAGTTTTGGGTAGACTTGAAGCTTTCTTT	CASSIVLGRLEAFF	TRBV21-1	TRBJ1-1	-	-
TGTGCCAGCAGTTACTCACGCGGGGATTTCTACGAGCAGTACTTC	CASSYSRGDFYEQYF	TRBV6-5	TRBJ2-7	-	-
TGTGCCAGCTCACGAGAAACAGGGGGTCGGGGCTACACCTTC	CASSRETGGRGYTF	TRBV18	TRBJ1-2	TRBD1	-
TGTGCCAGCAGCCAAGATCTGGGCAGATCCTACGAGCAGTACTTC	CASSQDLGRSYEQYF	TRBV14	TRBJ2-7	-	-
TGTGCCAGTAGTCACGCGAGGGACACTGAAGCTTTCTTT	CASSHARDTEAFF	TRBV19	TRBJ1-1	-	few
TGCAGTGCTAGCCGGGACTACACGTTCTTC	CSASRDYTFF	TRBV20-1	TRBJ2-1	TRBD2	once
TGTGCCATCAGGAGCGGGAACTCCTACAATGAGCAGTTCTTC	CAIRSGNSYNEQFF	TRBV10-3	TRBJ2-1	TRBD2	-
TGTGCCAGCAGCCCATTGGCAAGGGGACTTCCGTTAGAGGAGCAGTTCTTC	CASSPLARGLPLEEQFF	TRBV5-5	TRBJ2-1	-	-
TGTGCCAGCAGCGTGGGACTAGCGGGGGGCGGTTACGAGCAGTACTTC	CASSVGLAGGGYEQYF	TRBV9	TRBJ2-7	TRBD2	-
TGTGCCAGCAGTTACCCCCAGGACAGGGGGAACGGCTACACCTTC	CASSYPQDRGNGYTF	TRBV6-2/TRBV6-3	TRBJ1-2	TRBD1	-
TGTGCCAGCAGCTTCGAACACTCTGGAAACACCATATATTTT	CASSFEHSGNTIYF	TRBV11-2	TRBJ1-3	-	-
TGTGCCAGCATCTCACCGGGGGTGCATACGGTCCACTTT	CASISPGVHTVHF	TRBV28	TRBJ1-6	-	-
TGTGCCAGCAGATCTTTAGGGCGGGAAGCCTACGAGCAGTACTTC	CASRSLGREAYEQYF	TRBV28	TRBJ2-7	-	-
TGTGCCTGGAGCTTGGGGACAGGGAGTCAGCCCCAGCATTTT	CAWSLGTGSQPQHF	TRBV30	TRBJ1-5	TRBD1	-
TGTGCCAGCAGTTTAACGATTAGTAAGTACAATGAGCAGTTCTTC	CASSLTISKYNEQFF	TRBV28	TRBJ2-1	-	once
TGTGCCAGTAGTAAACCGGGGCAGGGGGAGCATCAGCCCCAGCATTTT	CASSKPGQGEHQPQHF	TRBV19	TRBJ1-5	TRBD1	-
TGTGCCAGCAGCCCTGTTTCGAACACCGGGGAGCTGTTTTTT	CASSPVSNTGELFF	TRBV7-2	TRBJ2-2	-	-
TGTGCCAGCAGTTTGGGGACAGGGTGGGGCGAGCAGTACTTC	CASSLGTGWGEQYF	TRBV27	TRBJ2-7	TRBD1	-
TGTGCCAGCAGCTTAACGGCCGGGGGGGCGGGTTACGAGCAGTACTTC	CASSLTAGGAGYEQYF	TRBV7-2	TRBJ2-7	TRBD2	few
TGCGCCAGCAGCTTGGTATCCCGGAACACTGAAGCTTTCTTT	CASSLVSRNTEAFF	TRBV5-1	TRBJ1-1	-	-
TGTGCCAGCAGCTCTAAACTAGCGGGGGGTCTGGATACGCAGTATTTT	CASSSKLAGGLDTQYF	TRBV5-4	TRBJ2-3	TRBD2	-
TGTGCCAGTAGTGTCCCGGGTTATCAAGAGACCCAGTACTTC	CASSVPGYQETQYF	TRBV19	TRBJ2-5	-	-
TGTGCCAGCAGTTGGGAGCGGGGGGACTACAATGAGCAGTTCTTC	CASSWERGDYNEQFF	TRBV27	TRBJ2-1	TRBD2	-
TGTGCCAGCAGCCCGCAGCGGGGGGGGGTCAATGAGCAGTTCTTC	CASSPQRGGVNEQFF	TRBV14	TRBJ2-1	TRBD2	few
TGTGCCAGCAGCCAAGTATCCCAGGGTTCCCCCCTCCACTTT	CASSQVSQGSPLHF	TRBV14	TRBJ1-6	-	-
TGTGCCAGCAGCCTCCGGACAGGGACGAACACCGGGGAGCTGTTTTTT	CASSLRTGTNTGELFF	TRBV14	TRBJ2-2	TRBD1	-
TGTGCCAGCAGCCCAGGACAGGGGATAACTGAAGCTTTCTTT	CASSPGQGITEAFF	TRBV6-6	TRBJ1-1	TRBD1	-
TGTGCCAGCAGCTCGCGGGGGCCGGGAGGAGGGAATTCACCCCTCCACTTT	CASSSRGPGGGNSPLHF	TRBV7-2	TRBJ1-6	-	-
TGTGCCAGCAGCGTAGGGACAGACTATGGCTACACCTTC	CASSVGTDYGYTF	TRBV7-2	TRBJ1-2	TRBD1	-
TGTGCCAGCAGTCCACTGCCAAGGGGTAATCAGCCCCAGCATTTT	CASSPLPRGNQPQHF	TRBV27	TRBJ1-5	-	-
TGTGCCAGCAGCTTGGTTAGCGGGGGTAGCACAGATACGCAGTATTTT	CASSLVSGGSTDTQYF	TRBV7-8	TRBJ2-3	TRBD2	-
TGTGCCACCGGCCCCTCTAGCGGGGGCCTTACAGATACGCAGTATTTT	CATGPSSGGLTDTQYF	TRBV5-6	TRBJ2-3	TRBD2	-
TGCAGTGCCTCCGGGAACACTGAAGCTTTCTTT	CSASGNTEAFF	TRBV20-1	TRBJ1-1	-	once
TGTGCCAGCAGCGTAGTGACTAGCGGGAGGAACACCGGGGAGCTGTTTTTT	CASSVVTSGRNTGELFF	TRBV9	TRBJ2-2	TRBD2	-
TGTGCCAGCAGGTCGGGGGTCGGGAATGAGCAGTTCTTC	CASRSGVGNEQFF	TRBV11-3	TRBJ2-1	-	-
TGTGCCAGCAGCCAAGAAGAGGGGACAGTTGAAAAACTGTTTTTT	CASSQEEGTVEKLFF	TRBV3-1/TRBV3-2	TRBJ1-4	TRBD1	-
TGTGCCAGCAGCCAGGAAGACTCGGGGGGAAGCAATCAGCCCCAGCATTTT	CASSQEDSGGSNQPQHF	TRBV3-1/TRBV3-2	TRBJ1-5	-	once